The rows below give T cell receptor beta chains drawn from one sample of a study of cytomegalovirus exposure and HLA in healthy donors. Assay: immunoSEQ multiplex PCR; the TCRdb copy retains only in-frame clones and omits some. The table has some 140,000 clones, approximately 79% seen once; the top ten hold more than 0.75%. Sequencing used PBMCs. Source of these receptors: a man younger than 30 in good health and CMV-seronegative. The CDR3 runs from the conserved cysteine through the conserved F or W. Fields, in order: clone size, D gene, J gene, V gene, CDR3 DNA, CDR3 protein. D genes are given only for firm matches. Expanded clones are given a class, and other clones once, few, many or no size at all.

NA	TRBD1	TRBJ1-1	TRBV4-2	TGTGCCAGCAGCCAAGACCCCCGGACAGGGTCGAACACTGAAGCTTTCTTT	CASSQDPRTGSNTEAFF
NA	TRBD1	TRBJ2-5	TRBV11-2	TGTGCCAGCAGCTTACCGACAGGGGCTAAGCGGGAGACCCAGTACTTC	CASSLPTGAKRETQYF
few	TRBD1	TRBJ1-4	TRBV4-3	TGCGCCAGCAGACAGGGGATTGGGGATGAAAAACTGTTTTTT	CASRQGIGDEKLFF
NA	TRBD1	TRBJ2-5	TRBV10-3	TGTGCCATCAAGTCGACCAGGGGGCGTGAAGAGACCCAGTACTTC	CAIKSTRGREETQYF
NA	TRBD1	TRBJ2-7	TRBV6-1	TGTGCCAGCAGTGAACGGACAGGGGGCGCGTACGAGCAGTACTTC	CASSERTGGAYEQYF
once	TRBD2	TRBJ2-1	TRBV7-6	TGTGCCAGCAGCTTGCTAGCGGATTACAATGAGCAGTTCTTC	CASSLLADYNEQFF
NA	TRBD2	TRBJ2-3	TRBV9	TGTGCCAGCAGCGTCGGGGGGGACTTCACAGATACGCAGTATTTT	CASSVGGDFTDTQYF
NA	NA	TRBJ2-3	TRBV9	TGTGCCAGCAGCGCGGACAGAGGCACAGATACGCAGTATTTT	CASSADRGTDTQYF
NA	TRBD2	TRBJ2-3	TRBV19	TGTGCCAGTGATGGACTAGCGGGGTCAGGTACGCAGTATTTT	CASDGLAGSGTQYF
NA	TRBD1	TRBJ1-2	TRBV12-5	TGTGCTAGTGGTCTTTTGGGGACAGGGGACAACTATGGCTACACCTTC	CASGLLGTGDNYGYTF
NA	TRBD1	TRBJ2-7	TRBV7-3	TGTGCCAGCAGCATGACAGGGTGGGACGAGCAGTACTTC	CASSMTGWDEQYF
NA	NA	TRBJ2-7	TRBV7-6	TGTGCCAGCAGCCCGGACAGCAACTCCTACGAGCAGTACTTC	CASSPDSNSYEQYF
few	TRBD2	TRBJ2-7	TRBV9	TGTGCCAGCAATGAGCGGGGGGCGGGCGAGCAGTACTTC	CASNERGAGEQYF
NA	NA	TRBJ2-7	TRBV19	TGTGCCAGTAGTATCCAGGGTGGGTTGTTCTACGAGCAGTACTTC	CASSIQGGLFYEQYF
few	TRBD2	TRBJ2-1	TRBV5-4	TGTGCCAGCAGCTTGCGTCCAGCGGGGTCCTACAATGAGCAGTTCTTC	CASSLRPAGSYNEQFF
NA	TRBD1	TRBJ1-4	TRBV2	TGTGCCAGCAGGGGGGACAGCAAGAATGAAAAACTGTTTTTT	CASRGDSKNEKLFF
NA	TRBD2	TRBJ2-1	TRBV7-2	TGTGCCAGCAGCTTAGACTCTAGCGGGGGCTACAATGAGCAGTTCTTC	CASSLDSSGGYNEQFF
NA	NA	TRBJ1-5	TRBV6-5	TGTGCCAGCAGGATCCTCGGCAGCGGTCAGCCCCAGCATTTT	CASRILGSGQPQHF
NA	NA	TRBJ1-4	TRBV9	TGTGCCAGCAGCCCTCGGACAGAGCCTTCCGAAAAACTGTTTTTT	CASSPRTEPSEKLFF
few	NA	TRBJ1-4	TRBV30	TGTGCCTGGAGCCGGACAGCCGAGAGTGAAAAACTGTTTTTT	CAWSRTAESEKLFF
NA	TRBD1	TRBJ2-3	TRBV29-1	TGCAGCGTTCTTCCGGGACAGGACAGAGATACGCAGTATTTT	CSVLPGQDRDTQYF
NA	NA	TRBJ1-1	TRBV14	TGTGCCAGCAGCCTTGAGTACGGCACTGAAGCTTTCTTT	CASSLEYGTEAFF
NA	TRBD2	TRBJ2-5	TRBV7-8	TGTGCCAGCAGCTCCGGACTAGCGGGGGGGAAAGAGACCCAGTACTTC	CASSSGLAGGKETQYF
once	NA	TRBJ1-2	TRBV6-6	TGTGCCAGCAGTCTTAGAAGTTTCGAAGGCTACACCTTC	CASSLRSFEGYTF
NA	TRBD1	TRBJ2-7	TRBV2	TGTGCCAGCCTCCGGGACAGGTATTCCTACGAGCAGTACTTC	CASLRDRYSYEQYF
NA	NA	TRBJ2-7	TRBV5-5	TGTGCCAGCAGCTTAAATACAGGTTCGCAGTACTTC	CASSLNTGSQYF
NA	NA	TRBJ1-4	TRBV7-9	TGTGCCAGCAGCTTAGGGGGCCTTAATGAAAAACTGTTTTTT	CASSLGGLNEKLFF
NA	NA	TRBJ2-7	TRBV4-3	TGCGCCAGCAGCCAATTCGGGACTGGCTACGAGCAGTACTTC	CASSQFGTGYEQYF
NA	NA	TRBJ1-6	TRBV11-3	TGTGCCAGCCCCACGTTAACAGGCTATAATTCACCCCTCCACTTT	CASPTLTGYNSPLHF
NA	NA	TRBJ2-1	TRBV11-2	TGTGCCAGCAGCTTGGGCACGCGATTCAATGAGCAGTTCTTC	CASSLGTRFNEQFF
NA	NA	TRBJ1-6	TRBV7-6	TGTGCCAGCAGCTTAACGACCGGGAGAAATAATTCACCCCTCCACTTT	CASSLTTGRNNSPLHF
NA	TRBD2	TRBJ2-1	TRBV29-1	TGCAGCGTTGACGGTAGCGGGGGCTTCAATGAGCAGTTCTTC	CSVDGSGGFNEQFF
NA	NA	TRBJ1-1	TRBV5-1	TGCGCCAGCAGCTTAAATCTTATCGCAGGGGTTAACACTGAAGCTTTCTTT	CASSLNLIAGVNTEAFF
few	NA	TRBJ1-5	TRBV5-4	TGTGCCAGCAGCTTGCAGGGAAGCAATCAGCCCCAGCATTTT	CASSLQGSNQPQHF
NA	TRBD1	TRBJ2-1	TRBV19	TGTGCCAGTAGTTCACTTGCCGGGACAGGGATGAACAATGAGCAGTTCTTC	CASSSLAGTGMNNEQFF
once	TRBD1	TRBJ1-4	TRBV5-1	TGCGCCAGCAGCTTGGGTAGGGGGCTTGCTGAAAAACTGTTTTTT	CASSLGRGLAEKLFF
NA	NA	TRBJ1-3	TRBV25-1	TGTGCCAGCAGTCCGGCAGGAGGTATGAACACCATATATTTT	CASSPAGGMNTIYF
NA	NA	TRBJ2-7	TRBV7-8	TGTGCCAGCAGCCCAGGCGCAGGGCTGTACTTC	CASSPGAGLYF
NA	NA	TRBJ1-2	TRBV25-1	TGTGCCAGCAGTGATAGGAGCAGGGGTGCTAACTATGGCTACACCTTC	CASSDRSRGANYGYTF
NA	NA	TRBJ1-2	TRBV10-3	TGTGCCATCAGGACGAGGGATGGCTACACCTTC	CAIRTRDGYTF
few	NA	TRBJ1-5	TRBV19	TGTGCCAGCCAGATGGAGGGGAGTCTGGGTCAGCCCCAGCATTTT	CASQMEGSLGQPQHF
NA	NA	TRBJ1-2	TRBV4-2	TGTGCCAGCAGCCACCGTGAGGGCACGTATGGCTACACCTTC	CASSHREGTYGYTF
NA	NA	TRBJ2-2	TRBV5-1	TGCGCCAGCAGCTTGGGAGCCGCGAACACCGGGGAGCTGTTTTTT	CASSLGAANTGELFF
once	NA	TRBJ2-7	TRBV5-1	TGCGCCAGCAGCCCCCGACATTCCTACGAGCAGTACTTC	CASSPRHSYEQYF
NA	NA	TRBJ1-2	TRBV6-5	TGTGCCAGCAGTTACTCCGACAGAAACTATGGCTACACCTTC	CASSYSDRNYGYTF